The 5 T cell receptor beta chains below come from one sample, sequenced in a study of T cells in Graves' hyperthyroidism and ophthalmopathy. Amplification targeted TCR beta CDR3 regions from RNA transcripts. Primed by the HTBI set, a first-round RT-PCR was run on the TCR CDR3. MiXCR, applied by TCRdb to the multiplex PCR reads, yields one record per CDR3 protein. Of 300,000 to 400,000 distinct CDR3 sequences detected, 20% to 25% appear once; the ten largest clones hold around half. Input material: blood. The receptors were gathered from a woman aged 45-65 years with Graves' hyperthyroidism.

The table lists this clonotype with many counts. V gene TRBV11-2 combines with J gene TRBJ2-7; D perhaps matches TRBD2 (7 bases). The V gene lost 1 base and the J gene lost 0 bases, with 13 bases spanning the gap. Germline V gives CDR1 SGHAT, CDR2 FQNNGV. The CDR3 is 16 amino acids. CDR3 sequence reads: CASSLGGGPSSYEQYF. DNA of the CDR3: TGTGCCAGCAGCTTAGGGGGGGGGCCGAGCTCCTACGAGCAGTACTTC. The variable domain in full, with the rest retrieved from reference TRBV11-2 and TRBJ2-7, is EAGVAQSPRYKIIEKRQSVAFWCNPISGHATLYWYQQILGQGPKLLIQFQNNGVVDDSQLPKDRFSAERLKGVDSTLKIQPAKLEDSAVYLCASSLGGGPSSYEQYFGPGTRLTVT.

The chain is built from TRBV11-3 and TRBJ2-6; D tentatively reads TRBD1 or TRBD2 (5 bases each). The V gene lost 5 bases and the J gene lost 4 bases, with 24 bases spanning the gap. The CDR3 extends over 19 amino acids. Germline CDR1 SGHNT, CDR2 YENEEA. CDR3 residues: CASSPRDGVMSTGANVLTF. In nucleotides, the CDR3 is TGTGCCAGCAGCCCCCGGGACGGGGTAATGTCTACGGGGGCCAACGTCCTGACTTTC.

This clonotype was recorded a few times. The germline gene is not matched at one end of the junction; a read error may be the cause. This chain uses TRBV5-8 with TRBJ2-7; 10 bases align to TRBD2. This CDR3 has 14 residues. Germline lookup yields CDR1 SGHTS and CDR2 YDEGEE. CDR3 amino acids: CASPYGAGGHEQCF. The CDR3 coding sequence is TGTGCCAGCCCATATGGAGCGGGGGGGCACGAGCAGTGCTTC.

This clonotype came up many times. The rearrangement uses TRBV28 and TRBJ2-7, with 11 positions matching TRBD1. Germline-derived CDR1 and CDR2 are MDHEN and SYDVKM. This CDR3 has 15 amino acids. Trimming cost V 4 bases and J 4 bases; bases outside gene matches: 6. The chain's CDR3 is CASSSGTGGLYEQYF. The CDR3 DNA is TGTGCCAGCAGTTCCGGGACAGGGGGTTTATACGAGCAGTACTTC. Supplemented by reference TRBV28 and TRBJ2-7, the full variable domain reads DVKVTQSSRYLVKRTGEKVFLECVQDMDHENMFWYRQDPGLGLRLIYFSYDVKMKEKGDIPEGYSVSREKKERFSLILESASTNQTSMYLCASSSGTGGLYEQYFGPGTRLTVT.

As DNA, the CDR3 is TGTGCCAGCAGGTCTAGCGGGACCGAGCAGTACTTC. Translation: CASRSSGTEQYF. The rearrangement uses TRBV7-3 and TRBJ2-7; 9 nucleotides agree with TRBD2. Per germline, CDR1 SGHTA and CDR2 FQGTGA. The CDR3 totals 12 residues. Trimming cost V 6 bases and J 6 bases; bases outside gene matches: 3.